This T cell receptor (beta chain) was found in a study of vaccination and CD4 T cells after COVID-19. Study-wide background: Cellular stimulation was performed using overlapping spike peptides derived from SARS-CoV-2, HCoV-NL63, HCoV-OC43 and HCoV-229E.

Remarks on this clonotype: Its antigen is unidentified.

Described time point: late sampling 161 to 241 days after vaccination in a few convalescent patients. Treatment: approximately 9-day PBMC culture with coronavirus spike peptide pools or control peptides (ViraFEST assay). The length of the CDR3 is 15 residues. Germline CDR1 is SEHNR and CDR2 is FQNEAQ (reference sequence). V lost 11 bases and J lost 1, with 18 bases in between. Oncomine TCR Beta short-read sequencing was applied to DNA from cultured CD4+ T cells. One entry per CDR3 protein results from TCRdb running MiXCR on the PCR reads. The repertoire consists of approximately 17,000 distinct CDR3 sequences, with about 50% occurring once and the leading ten covering roughly 20%.

The V gene is TRBV7-9, the J gene TRBJ2-1, with D perhaps TRBD1 or TRBD2 (5 bases each). Sample: CD4+ T cells from blood, cultured in vitro, taken about 7 months after SARS-CoV-2 vaccination. The receptor was isolated from a human donor who had recovered from COVID-19. Written as DNA, the CDR3 is TGTGCCTCCGTTGGGGGTGGGGAATCCTACAATGAGCAGTTCTTC. Its translation: CASVGGGESYNEQFF. The full variable domain, its missing parts supplied by reference TRBV7-9 and TRBJ2-1, is DTGVSQNPRHKITKRGQNVTFRCDPISEHNRLYWYRQTLGQGPEFLTYFQNEAQLEKSRLLSDRFSAERPKGSFSTLEIQRTEQGDSAMYLCASVGGGESYNEQFFGPGTRLTVL.